These 18 T cell receptor beta chains were all obtained from the same sample, sequenced in a study of PD-1 blockade in classical Hodgkin lymphoma. Documented time point: cycle 4 day 1 (C4D1), after about 6 weeks of nivolumab. Every patient relapsed after autologous stem cell transplantation, and brentuximab vedotin exposure varied. Data came from immunoSEQ multiplex PCR; TCRdb stores just in-frame clones and leaves some out. The sample holds roughly 100,000 clones; more than 85% are singletons and the top ten take roughly 2%. The sequences come from peripheral blood mononuclear cells (PBMCs), collected before the fourth cycle of nivolumab. The receptors come from a human donor with classical Hodgkin lymphoma.

This sequence joins TRBV18 and TRBJ2-5, with TRBD2 matching over 12 bases. The DNA end is more similar to TRBJ2-7, so the J call may be wrong. Germline lookup yields CDR1 KGHSH and CDR2 LQKENI. The CDR3 totals 16 residues. The CDR3 protein is CASSPTTSGRKSEQYF. The DNA of the CDR3 is TGTGCCAGCTCACCCACAACTAGCGGGAGGAAGAGCGAGCAGTACTTC.

This rearrangement joins TRBV5-6 to TRBJ2-2; 11 nucleotides align to TRBD2. There are 16 residues in the CDR3. Unmatched junction bases numbered 4, after V lost 2 bases and J lost 4 bases. CDR1 SGHDT and CDR2 YYEEEE come from the germline V gene. CDR3 sequence reads: CASSFGLAGLTGELFF. The CDR3 DNA is TGTGCCAGCAGCTTTGGACTAGCGGGCCTCACCGGGGAGCTGTTTTTT.

The CDR3 region has the DNA TGTGCCAGCAGTCTTCCCGGGGGGGGGAACTATGGCTACACCTTC. Translated, it gives CASSLPGGGNYGYTF. The chain has TRBV28 and TRBJ1-2, with D tentatively TRBD1 (5 bases). The CDR3 totals 15 residues. In germline, CDR1 is MDHEN, CDR2 SYDVKM. V was pared by 5 bases and J by 2 bases, with 15 bases between.

The rearrangement joins TRBV16 to TRBJ2-7; D is undetermined. V lost 3 bases and J 12 bases, leaving 12 bases between the germline ends. The CDR3 is 11 amino acids. In germline, CDR1 is KGHSY, CDR2 FQNENV. The CDR3 sequence: CASSQGPVPYF. The CDR3 region has the DNA TGTGCCAGCAGCCAGGGTCCAGTCCCGTACTTC.

The chain is built from TRBV6-7 and TRBJ2-5, with TRBD2 matching over 8 bases. TRBV6-7 is an ORF, with its function uncertain. With V trimmed by 8 bases and J by 2 bases, 10 bases remained unmatched. There are 15 residues in the CDR3. The CDR3: CASLFPAGEQETQYF. The DNA for the CDR3 is TGTGCCAGCCTCTTCCCAGCGGGGGAACAAGAGACCCAGTACTTC.

This clone was seen just once. The V call is TRBV2, the J call TRBJ2-7, with D possibly matching TRBD2 (6 bases). Germline CDR1 is SNHLY and CDR2 is FYNNEI. The CDR3 has 16 residues. Trimming removed 3 bases at V and 3 bases at J, with 18 bases between. CDR3 sequence reads: CASSDNRDFLGYEQYF. CDR3 coding DNA: TGTGCCAGCAGTGACAACCGGGACTTCCTAGGCTACGAGCAGTACTTC.

The chain has TRBV19 and TRBJ1-2; 8 bases agree with TRBD1. Germline loops: CDR1 LNHDA, CDR2 SQIVND (reference sequence). After removal of 5 bases from V and 7 bases from J, the junction contained 15 bases not matched to a gene. The CDR3 covers 16 residues. This CDR3 is CASSVGQAGGGGGYTF. The CDR3, as DNA: TGTGCCAGTAGTGTGGGGCAGGCAGGGGGCGGCGGTGGCTACACCTTC.

The chain joins TRBV19 to TRBJ1-1; D perhaps matches TRBD1 (5 bases). The ends were cut back, 5 bases at V and 3 bases at J, with 22 bases in the middle. The germline gives CDR1 LNHDA, CDR2 SQIVND (reference sequence). The CDR3 is made up of 17 amino acids. This chain's CDR3 is CASSSPGRARKDTEAFF. CDR3 nucleotides: TGTGCCAGTAGTTCCCCAGGCAGGGCAAGAAAGGACACTGAAGCTTTCTTT. Looking up the rest from reference TRBV19 and TRBJ1-1 gives the full variable domain: DGGITQSPKYLFRKEGQNVTLSCEQNLNHDAMYWYRQDPGQGLRLIYYSQIVNDFQKGDIAEGYSVSREKKESFPLTVTSAQKNPTAFYLCASSSPGRARKDTEAFFGQGTRLTVV.

The J gene is TRBJ2-7, the V gene TRBV6-5; 8 nucleotides align to TRBD1. This CDR3 spans 13 amino acids. Germline V gene data show CDR1 as MNHEY and CDR2 as SVGAGI. V dropped 8 bases and J dropped 2; count of bases not matched to a gene: 5. The CDR3 protein is CASSGQAAYEQYF. In DNA form, the CDR3 reads TGTGCCAGCTCGGGACAGGCAGCCTACGAGCAGTACTTC.

The rearrangement joins TRBV11-2 to TRBJ2-3, with a tentative D call TRBD1 (5 bases). CDR1 SGHAT and CDR2 FQNNGV come from the germline V gene. CDR3 length: 13 amino acids. Trimming shortened V by 0 bases and J by 4 bases, and 5 bases separated the two germline ends. Written as DNA, the CDR3 is TGTGCCAGCAGCTTAGAGGGGCCAGATACGCAGTATTTT. This translates into CASSLEGPDTQYF.

CDR3 in DNA: TGTGCCAGTCAGCCCCGGTCGACCGAGCAGTACTTC. Translated, it gives CASQPRSTEQYF. This chain links TRBV28 with TRBJ2-7; D remains unclear. Germline lookup yields CDR1 MDHEN and CDR2 SYDVKM. The CDR3 extends over 12 amino acids. V was pared by 9 bases and J by 6 bases, with 15 bases between.

V gene TRBV21-1 combines with J gene TRBJ2-7; TRBD1, as called in the table, went unchecked against the DNA. TRBV21-1 is tagged as a pseudogene. The CDR3 is 23 amino acids. CDR3 coding DNA: TGTGCCAGCAGCAAAGCGCTTTGGATTCCAGCGGCCCGACAGGGGAAGGACTCCTACGAGCAGTACTTC. Amino acids: CASSKALWIPAARQGKDSYEQYF.

This chain's CDR3 is CASGMGNQPQHF. The CDR3 DNA reads TGTGCCAGCGGGATGGGTAACCAGCCCCAGCATTTT. V usage is TRBV9 and J usage is TRBJ1-5; D is uncertain. V lost 7 bases and J 7 bases, leaving 12 bases between the germline ends. Looked up from germline, CDR1 is SGDLS and CDR2 is YYNGEE. There are 12 residues in the CDR3.

This clone was seen just once. The V and J genes are TRBV10-2 and TRBJ2-4; D is possibly TRBD2 (6 bases). V lost 0 bases and J lost 6, with 9 bases in between. Per germline, CDR1 WSHSY and CDR2 SAAADI. CDR3 size: 14 residues. The CDR3 DNA reads TGCGCCAGCAGTGAGTCGACTAGGGCAAACATTCAGTACTTC. Protein: CASSESTRANIQYF.

As regards this clone: Other nucleotide sequences in the sample specify the same CDR3. Here the CDR3 reads CAWSASSYEQYF. Here the CDR3 DNA reads TGTGCCTGGAGCGCTTCGTCTTACGAGCAGTACTTC. This chain joins TRBV30 and TRBJ2-7; D not resolved. Germline V gene lookup returns CDR1 GTSNPN and CDR2 SVGIG (reference sequence). The V gene lost 3 bases and the J gene lost 4 bases, with 10 bases spanning the gap. CDR3 length: 12 residues. Together with reference TRBV30 and TRBJ2-7, the CDR3 gives the full variable domain: SQTIHQWPATLVQPVGSPLSLECTVEGTSNPNLYWYRQAAGRGLQLLFYSVGIGQISSEVPQNLSASRPQDRQFILSSKKLLLSDSGFYLCAWSASSYEQYFGPGTRLTVT.

The CDR3 nucleotides are TGTGCCAGCAGTTTTAACGTTGACCCCTCCTACGAGCAGTACTTC. This translates into CASSFNVDPSYEQYF. The gene calls are TRBV27 and TRBJ2-7; no clear D gene. Germline V gene data show CDR1 as MNHEY and CDR2 as SMNVEV (reference sequence). Trimming stripped 3 bases from V and 0 bases from J, with 12 bases between. This CDR3 is built from 15 residues.

CDR3: CASSWQGAVNTQYF. The CDR3 nucleotides are TGTGCCAGCAGTTGGCAGGGGGCTGTAAATACGCAGTATTTT. The V and J genes are TRBV27 and TRBJ2-3; 8 bases map to TRBD1. Per the germline V gene, CDR1 is MNHEY and CDR2 is SMNVEV (reference sequence). CDR3 length equals 14 residues. V was pared by 4 bases and J by 7 bases, with 7 bases of the junction left unmatched.

This chain joins TRBV5-1 and TRBJ2-5; maybe TRBD2 (6 bases). Germline CDR1 reads SGHRS; CDR2 reads YFSETQ. V was trimmed by 4 bases and J by 2 bases, leaving 21 bases between them. The CDR3 is made up of 17 amino acids. CDR3 sequence reads: CASSLEPGGVGQETQYF. DNA of the CDR3: TGCGCCAGCAGCCTAGAACCCGGCGGGGTAGGGCAAGAGACCCAGTACTTC.